This TCR beta chain was sequenced in a study of CD8 T cells in ankylosing spondylitis. Overall study results and limits: Matched ankylosing spondylitis synovial fluid reportedly contained a significantly enriched population of disease-linked clones. Disease-associated clones were CD8+ and fairly uncommon in peripheral blood. Certain motif variants had earlier appeared in reactive arthritis synovial fluid and blood. Characteristic of ankylosing spondylitis blood, it appeared, was a TCR beta motif comprising roughly eight highly homologous variants.

This clonotype was detected ten times or more. What it recognizes is unknown. By quantitative 5'-RACE with molecular barcodes, the TCR beta libraries were made. TCRdb fed the 5' RACE reads into MiXCR, producing one record per CDR3 protein. The sample lists 200,000 to 250,000 distinct CDR3 sequences; about 7% were seen once. In germline, CDR1 is LGHDT, CDR2 YNNKEL (reference sequence). This CDR3 is built from 16 residues. Trimming left V 1 base short and J 0 bases short, with 12 bases between. This sequence originates from a male donor with ankylosing spondylitis. Source material: blood, either unsorted or a sorted T cell fraction (not recorded which). V gene TRBV3-1 combines with J gene TRBJ1-2; D gene ambiguous. Here the CDR3 reads CASSQGGYGANYGYTF. The CDR3 nucleotides read TGTGCCAGCAGCCAAGGAGGGTATGGAGCTAACTATGGCTACACCTTC.